A single sample is the source of the 25 T cell receptor beta chains below, sequenced in a study of T cells in Graves' hyperthyroidism and ophthalmopathy (dated by TCRdb to between 2018 and 2020). The method behind the library was multiplex PCR. Instrument on record: Illumina HiSeq 2000. Amplification of TCR beta CDR3 regions was carried out from RNA transcripts. For the first round of RT-PCR on the TCR CDR3, the HTBI primer set was used together with the Qiagen OneStep RT-PCR kit. TCRdb reworked the public reads: Q25 trimming with fastp, MiXCR clone assembly, productive beta chains retained. Each entry merges the rows of one CDR3 protein and shows their most common DNA and genes. This sample holds about 600,000 distinct CDR3 sequences; roughly 14% were observed only once. Together, the top ten hold around 13% of the sample. The sample comprised blood. The receptors derive from a woman aged 45-65 years with Graves' ophthalmopathy.

This clonotype occurred many times. The chain employs TRBV18 and TRBJ1-2, with 9 bases aligning to TRBD1. The CDR3 is 14 residues long. Germline V gene sequence: CDR1 KGHSH, CDR2 LQKENI. Unmatched junction bases numbered 1, after V lost 0 bases and J lost 5 bases. The CDR3 coding sequence is TGTGCCAGCTCACCACCGGACAGGGGATATGGCTACACCTTC. This sequence encodes CASSPPDRGYGYTF.

This clonotype was observed at least ten times. The CDR3 DNA is TGTGCCAGCAGCTTAGGGACTTCGCCTGGCTACATTCAGTACTTC. As protein: CASSLGTSPGYIQYF. This chain connects TRBV11-2 to TRBJ2-4; maybe TRBD2 (5 bases). CDR1 is SGHAT, CDR2 FQNNGV, per germline. The CDR3 sequence is 15 residues long. The ends were cut back, 1 base at V and 8 bases at J, with 15 bases in the middle.

The rearrangement uses TRBV9 and TRBJ2-3; D is unclear. Trimming removed 3 bases at V and 3 bases at J, with 11 bases between. The CDR3 loop spans 14 amino acids. CDR1 is SGDLS and CDR2 is YYNGEE in the germline V gene. CDR3 nucleotide sequence: TGTGCCAGCAGCGCAACACTGGCGACAGATACGCAGTATTTT. Protein sequence: CASSATLATDTQYF.

With regard to this clonotype: Given a much more abundant clone one base away, this may be a read error. The V call is TRBV6-5, the J call TRBJ1-2, with D unresolved. This CDR3 contains 17 residues. From germline, CDR1 is MNHEY and CDR2 SVGAGI. Here the CDR3 DNA reads TGTGCCAGCAGTTACGATCGTTCTTTGACACAAGGTTATGACTACACCTTC. Translation gives CASSYDRSLTQGYDYTF.

This clonotype was recorded many times. The rearrangement joins TRBV28 to TRBJ1-1; D call uncertain. Trimming stripped 4 bases from V and 2 bases from J, with 11 bases between. CDR1 and CDR2 (germline): MDHEN, SYDVKM. The CDR3 extends over 14 amino acids. CDR3 sequence reads: CASSSGQINTEAFF. DNA for the CDR3: TGTGCCAGCAGTTCAGGCCAGATCAACACTGAAGCTTTCTTT.

This clonotype was seen repeatedly, ten times or more. The junction departs from germline at one end; a sequencing error may be responsible. This chain links TRBV7-7 with TRBJ2-1; no reliable D call. CDR3 length equals 15 residues. Germline assignment: CDR1 SSHAT and CDR2 FNYEAQ (reference sequence). The CDR3 reads CASSLGLSGYNEQFF. The CDR3 DNA is TGTGCTAGCAGCTTAGGGTTGAGTGGATACAATGAGCAGTTCTTC.

This clonotype was counted at least ten times. The rearrangement joins TRBV3-1 to TRBJ2-1; unclear D gene. Between the trimmed V and J ends, which lost 0 bases and 0 bases, there was a span of 6 bases. Germline values: CDR1 LGHDT, CDR2 YNNKEL (reference sequence). The CDR3 is 15 amino acids. For the CDR3, the DNA is TGTGCCAGCAGCCAAGACCACAGCTCCTACAATGAGCAGTTCTTC. This encodes CASSQDHSSYNEQFF.

For the CDR3, the DNA is TGTGCCAGCAGCGACTCTGGAGTAGCAGATACGCAGTATTTT. This sequence encodes CASSDSGVADTQYF. The chain recombines TRBV9 with TRBJ2-3; D unclear. The CDR3 totals 14 residues. Trimming took 3 bases from V and 4 from J, leaving 12 bases between them. In germline, CDR1 is SGDLS, CDR2 YYNGEE.

The table lists this clonotype with many counts. The chain uses TRBV27 and TRBJ1-4, with D unresolved. Trimming shortened V by 3 bases and J by 8 bases, and 22 bases separated the two germline ends. Germline V CDR1 and CDR2: MNHEY, SMNVEV (reference sequence). This CDR3 comprises 17 residues. The CDR3 region is CASSFYRGTGVNEKLFF. The CDR3 coding sequence is TGTGCCAGCAGTTTTTATCGAGGTACCGGGGTTAACGAAAAACTGTTTTTT.

The sample holds a few counts of this clonotype. The chain employs TRBV20-1 and TRBJ2-5, with D unclear. The CDR3 consists of 13 residues. Trimming left V 1 base short and J 0 bases short, with 6 bases between. Germline values: CDR1 DFQATT, CDR2 SNEGSKA (reference sequence). The CDR3 nucleotides read TGCAGTGCTAGAGCCGGACACCAAGAGACCCAGTACTTC. It encodes CSARAGHQETQYF.

This clonotype has a count of ten or more. This chain connects TRBV4-1 to TRBJ2-1, with D possibly TRBD1 on 6 matching bases. CDR3 length: 16 residues. CDR1 and CDR2 (germline): MGHRA, YSYEKL. With 1 base removed from V and 5 bases from J, the gap between germline ends came to 15 bases. The CDR3 sequence is CASSQASRRGDNEQFF. The CDR3, as DNA: TGCGCCAGCAGCCAAGCGAGCCGCAGGGGAGACAATGAGCAGTTCTTC.

This chain links TRBV24-1 with TRBJ2-1; D call uncertain. The DNA end is a closer match to TRBJ2-7, so the J assignment may be wrong. Germline values: CDR1 KGHDR, CDR2 SFDVKD. The CDR3 covers 14 residues. The CDR3 nucleotides read TGTGCCACCAGCGGCCCACTTAGGGTCAATGAGCAGTACTTC. Its protein product is CATSGPLRVNEQYF.

The chain joins TRBV20-1 to TRBJ2-3; the match to TRBD2 covers 10 bases. V gave up 2 bases and J gave up 5 bases; unmatched junction bases: 4. CDR3 length: 14 residues. Per the germline V gene, CDR1 is DFQATT and CDR2 is SNEGSKA (reference sequence). The CDR3 DNA sequence: TGCAGTGCTAGACTAGCGGGAGTGGTAGATACGCAGTATTTT. It is translated as CSARLAGVVDTQYF.

The chain couples TRBV7-9 to TRBJ2-4; D tentatively reads TRBD1 or TRBD2 (5 bases each). The length of the CDR3 is 13 residues. Between the trimmed V and J ends, which lost 3 bases and 6 bases, there was a span of 9 bases. Germline-derived CDR1 and CDR2 are SEHNR and FQNEAQ (reference sequence). The CDR3: CASSFPGANIQYF. The CDR3 coding sequence is TGTGCCAGCAGCTTCCCCGGGGCAAACATTCAGTACTTC.

This clonotype was observed at least ten times. The V gene is TRBV20-1, the J gene TRBJ2-1; weak D call: TRBD2 (7 bases). V was shortened by 0 bases and J by 2 bases, with 17 bases between the two germline ends. The CDR3 runs 17 residues. CDR1 is DFQATT and CDR2 is SNEGSKA in the germline V gene (reference sequence). CDR3 protein: CSARDRGGRGAYNEQFF. For the CDR3, the DNA is TGCAGTGCTAGAGATAGGGGGGGCCGCGGGGCCTACAATGAGCAGTTCTTC.

This rearrangement joins TRBV20-1 to TRBJ1-2, with 7 bases that match TRBD1. The V gene's germline CDR1 is DFQATT and CDR2 SNEGSKA (reference sequence). This CDR3 contains 12 residues. V lost 0 bases to trimming and J lost 6 bases; unmatched junction nucleotides: 1. The CDR3 sequence: CSAREQGNGYTF. Written as DNA, the CDR3 is TGCAGTGCTAGAGAACAGGGGAATGGCTACACCTTC.

The J gene is TRBJ1-2, the V gene TRBV29-1, with 7 positions matching TRBD1. Germline V CDR1 and CDR2: SQVTM, ANQGSEA. The CDR3 is 15 amino acids. V lost 4 bases and J lost 7; bases outside the gene matches: 15. The DNA of the CDR3 is TGCAGCGTTGGACCGCGGACACAGGGGAATAGTGGCTACACCTTC. Amino acids: CSVGPRTQGNSGYTF.

This clonotype was found a few times. The chain employs TRBV5-1 and TRBJ2-6; D unresolved. Trimming removed 4 bases from V and 5 bases from J, with 7 bases in between. In germline, CDR1 is SGHRS, CDR2 YFSETQ. The CDR3 spans 13 residues. As DNA, the CDR3 is TGCGCCAGCAGCGTCCTTAGGGCCAACGTCCTGACTTTC. Translation: CASSVLRANVLTF.

There are many counts of this clonotype. The chain employs TRBV7-8 and TRBJ2-7; no definite D call. Per the germline V gene, CDR1 is SGHVS and CDR2 is FQNEAQ. The V end was cut by 0 bases, the J end by 2 bases, with 11 bases between. This CDR3 is 15 amino acids long. CDR3 DNA sequence: TGTGCCAGCAGCTTAGCCGCAAGATCGACCTACGAGCAGTACTTC. Its translation: CASSLAARSTYEQYF.

The rearrangement links TRBV7-2 to TRBJ2-1, with TRBD2 identical over 10 bases. The V gene's germline CDR1 is SGHTA and CDR2 FQGNSA. The V segment lost 2 bases and the J segment 12 bases; nucleotides outside the gene matches: 1. This CDR3 has 12 residues. The CDR3 spells CASSLLAGGQFF. The DNA for the CDR3 is TGTGCCAGCAGCTTATTAGCGGGAGGGCAGTTCTTC.

This clonotype was observed at least ten times. The chain links TRBV6-1 to TRBJ1-1; D is perhaps TRBD1 (6 bases). Germline V gene data show CDR1 as MNHNS and CDR2 as SASEGT. V lost 5 bases to trimming and J lost 2 bases, with 12 bases between them. The CDR3 covers 14 residues. CDR3 bases: TGTGCCAGCAGTTCACAGGGAGGAAACACTGAAGCTTTCTTT. Translation: CASSSQGGNTEAFF.

The CDR3 region has the DNA TGTGCCAGCAGCCAAGGGGCGCCGTCTCTTGGGATTTTCGAGCTGTTTTTT. It is translated as CASSQGAPSLGIFELFF. The chain recombines TRBV3-1 with TRBJ2-2, with D hard to call. Trimming shortened V by 1 base and J by 11 bases, and 23 bases separated the two germline ends. The CDR3 contains 17 residues. CDR1 is LGHDT, CDR2 YNNKEL, per germline (reference sequence).

Many counts were recorded for this clonotype. The rearrangement uses TRBV6-2 or TRBV6-3 and TRBJ2-7; D gene ambiguous. Germline CDR1 reads MNHEY; CDR2 reads SVGEGT. CDR3 length equals 13 residues. With 6 bases removed from V and 6 bases from J, the gap between germline ends came to 15 bases. CDR3 sequence (DNA): TGTGCCAGCAGACCCACCGTCCAAGGCGAGCAGTACTTC. It specifies CASRPTVQGEQYF.

The J gene is TRBJ1-3, the V gene TRBV10-3; TRBD1 aligns across 8 bases. CDR1 is ENHRY and CDR2 is SYGVKD in the germline V gene. V shed 2 bases, J shed 1 base, and the junction held 7 bases outside the gene matches. The CDR3 has 17 amino acids. The CDR3 loop reads CAISEATGTGSGNTIYF. The CDR3, as DNA: TGTGCCATCAGTGAGGCAACCGGGACAGGATCTGGAAACACCATATATTTT.

This clonotype was found a few times. V gene TRBV4-1 combines with J gene TRBJ2-1; 9 bases agree with TRBD1. The junction had 6 bases not matched to a gene; V was cut back by 3 bases and J by 9 bases. Germline V gives CDR1 MGHRA, CDR2 YSYEKL. The CDR3 spans 14 residues. The CDR3 is CASSQGGQGFEQFF. CDR3 bases: TGCGCCAGCAGCCAGGGAGGACAGGGGTTTGAGCAGTTCTTC.